This T cell receptor (beta chain) was observed in a study of identical twins. Points from the study as a whole: High-abundance cord blood beta clonotypes had fewer insertions; memory repertoires showed none.

Concerning this clonotype: What it binds is not known.

cDNA carried unique molecular identifiers, and a universal primer site was added by template switching. TCRdb passed the 5' RACE reads through MiXCR, listing each CDR3 protein once. This sample has around 1.7 million distinct CDR3 sequences, with around 33% found just once. Sequencing was carried out using cord blood. This sequence originates from a newborn girl in good health.

In DNA, the CDR3 is TGTGCCAGCAGCTTACAGGCTGGTGACGAGCAGTACTTC. It yields the protein CASSLQAGDEQYF. The rearrangement joins TRBV7-2 to TRBJ2-4; unclear D gene. The assigned J gene may be wrong: the sequence end matches TRBJ2-7 better. The CDR3 has 13 residues. CDR1 is SGHTA, CDR2 FQGNSA, per germline.